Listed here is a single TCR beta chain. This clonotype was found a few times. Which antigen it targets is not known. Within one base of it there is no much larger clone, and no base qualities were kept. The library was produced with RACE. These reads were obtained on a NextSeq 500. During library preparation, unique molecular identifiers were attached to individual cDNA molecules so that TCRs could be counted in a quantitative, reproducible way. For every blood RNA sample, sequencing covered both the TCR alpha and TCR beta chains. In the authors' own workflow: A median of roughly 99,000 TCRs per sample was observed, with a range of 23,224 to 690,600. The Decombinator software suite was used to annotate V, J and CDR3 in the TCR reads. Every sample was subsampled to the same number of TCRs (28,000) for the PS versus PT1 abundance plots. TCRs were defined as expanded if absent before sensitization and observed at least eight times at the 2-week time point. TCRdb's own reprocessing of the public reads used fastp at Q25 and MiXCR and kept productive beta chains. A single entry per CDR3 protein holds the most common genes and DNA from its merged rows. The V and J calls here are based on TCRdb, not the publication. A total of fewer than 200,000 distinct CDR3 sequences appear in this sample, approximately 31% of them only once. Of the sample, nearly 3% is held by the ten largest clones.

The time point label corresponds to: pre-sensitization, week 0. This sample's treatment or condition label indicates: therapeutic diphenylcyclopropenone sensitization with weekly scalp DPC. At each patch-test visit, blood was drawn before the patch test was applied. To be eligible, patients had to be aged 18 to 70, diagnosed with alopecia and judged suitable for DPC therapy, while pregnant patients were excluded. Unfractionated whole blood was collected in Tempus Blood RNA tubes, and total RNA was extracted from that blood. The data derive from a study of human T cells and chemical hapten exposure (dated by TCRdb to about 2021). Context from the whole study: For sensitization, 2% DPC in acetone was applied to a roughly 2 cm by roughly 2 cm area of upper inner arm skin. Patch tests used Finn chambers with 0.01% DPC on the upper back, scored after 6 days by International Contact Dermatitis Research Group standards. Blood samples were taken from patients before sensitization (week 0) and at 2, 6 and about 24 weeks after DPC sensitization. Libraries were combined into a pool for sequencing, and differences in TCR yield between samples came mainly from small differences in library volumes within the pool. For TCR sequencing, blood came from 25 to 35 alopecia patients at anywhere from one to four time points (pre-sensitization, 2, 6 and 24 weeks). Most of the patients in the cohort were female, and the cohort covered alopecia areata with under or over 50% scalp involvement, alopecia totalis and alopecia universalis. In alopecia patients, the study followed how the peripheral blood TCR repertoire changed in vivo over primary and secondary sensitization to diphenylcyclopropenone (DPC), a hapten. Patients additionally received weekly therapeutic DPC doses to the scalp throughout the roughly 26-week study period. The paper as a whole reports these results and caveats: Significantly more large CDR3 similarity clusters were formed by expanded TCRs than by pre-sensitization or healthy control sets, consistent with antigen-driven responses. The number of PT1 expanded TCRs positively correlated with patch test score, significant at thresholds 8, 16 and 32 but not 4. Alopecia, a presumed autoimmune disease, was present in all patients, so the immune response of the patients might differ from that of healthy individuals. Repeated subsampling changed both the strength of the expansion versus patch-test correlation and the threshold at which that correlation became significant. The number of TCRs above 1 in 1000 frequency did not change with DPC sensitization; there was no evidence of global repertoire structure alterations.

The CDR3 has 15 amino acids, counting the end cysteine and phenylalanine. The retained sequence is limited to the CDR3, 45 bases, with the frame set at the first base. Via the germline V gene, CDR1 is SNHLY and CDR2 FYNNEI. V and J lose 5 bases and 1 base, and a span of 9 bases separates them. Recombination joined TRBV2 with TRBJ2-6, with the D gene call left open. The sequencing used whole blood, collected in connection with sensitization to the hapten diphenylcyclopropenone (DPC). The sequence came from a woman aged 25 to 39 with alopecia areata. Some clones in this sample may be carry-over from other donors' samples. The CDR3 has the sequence CASSQTGSGANVLTF. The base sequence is TGTGCCAGCAGTCAGACTGGGTCTGGGGCCAACGTCCTGACTTTC.